The 26 T cell receptor beta chains given below trace back to one sample, sequenced in a study of T-cell memory formation after mild COVID-19. A single record per CDR3 protein comes from TCRdb applying MiXCR to the 5' RACE reads. The profile shows about 360,000 distinct CDR3 sequences, about 15% of them singletons. Material for sequencing was PBMCs or a T cell subset sorted from them (not recorded which). The receptors come from a man aged 18 to 29 who had mild COVID-19 (a few samples of this study predate the infection). Cell type and time point are not known.

This clonotype was found many times. The chain is built from TRBV20-1 and TRBJ2-4; 7 nucleotides line up with TRBD1. The CDR3 runs 14 residues. V dropped 2 bases and J dropped 3; count of bases not matched to a gene: 4. Germline assignment: CDR1 DFQATT and CDR2 SNEGSKA (reference sequence). CDR3 sequence: CSARYRGDKNIQYF. CDR3 DNA sequence: TGCAGTGCTAGATACAGGGGCGACAAAAACATTCAGTACTTC.

This clonotype has just a few counts. V and J are TRBV5-1 and TRBJ2-5; tentative D call: TRBD2 (5 bases). Germline CDR1 is SGHRS and CDR2 is YFSETQ. The CDR3 loop spans 16 amino acids. The V and J ends lost 0 bases and 1 base respectively, with 13 bases between them. CDR3 loop: CASSLAETSLQETQYF. In DNA form, the CDR3 reads TGCGCCAGCAGCTTGGCCGAAACTAGTCTCCAAGAGACCCAGTACTTC.

The genes are TRBV30 and TRBJ2-7; D not resolved. CDR1 and CDR2 (germline): GTSNPN, SVGIG (reference sequence). The CDR3 runs 15 residues. Trimming pared 4 bases from V and 0 bases from J, leaving 16 bases between. CDR3 DNA: TGTGCCTGGACCGGATGGCAGAGACTCTCCTACGAGCAGTACTTC. Its protein is CAWTGWQRLSYEQYF.

The chain links TRBV6-2 or TRBV6-3 to TRBJ2-3; TRBD1 aligns across 7 bases. The CDR3 sequence is 19 residues long. V shed 1 base, J shed 6 bases, and the junction held 19 bases outside the gene matches. Per germline, CDR1 MNHEY and CDR2 SVGEGT. As DNA, the CDR3 is TGTGCCAGCAGTTACTGGGACAGACCAGGAACCCAGAGAGCGGATACGCAGTATTTT. Translating it yields CASSYWDRPGTQRADTQYF.

This clonotype turned up a few times. V usage is TRBV20-1 and J usage is TRBJ2-3; the D gene is possibly TRBD2 (7 bases). V gave up 6 bases and J gave up 3 bases, with 13 bases separating them. This CDR3 region has 13 residues. Looked up from germline, CDR1 is DFQATT and CDR2 is SNEGSKA (reference sequence). The CDR3: CSAGGGGTDTQYF. In DNA, the CDR3 is TGCAGTGCGGGAGGGGGTGGGACAGATACGCAGTATTTT.

The chain combines TRBV12-3 or TRBV12-4 with TRBJ2-5; D ambiguous. This CDR3 spans 14 amino acids. The V end was cut by 6 bases, the J end by 4 bases, with 15 bases between. DNA for the CDR3: TGTGCCAGCAGGGGTTCCATAGCCGGAGAGACCCAGTACTTC. It yields the protein CASRGSIAGETQYF.

The table lists this clonotype with many counts. The chain employs TRBV4-3 and TRBJ2-1; 7 bases match TRBD1. The V gene end was trimmed by 4 bases and the J gene end by 6 bases; junction bases not matched to a gene: 9. The CDR3 runs 15 residues. CDR1 is LGHNA, CDR2 YSLEER, per germline. This chain's CDR3 is CASSRSLRDSNEQFF. CDR3 DNA sequence: TGCGCCAGCAGCCGGAGTCTCCGGGACAGCAATGAGCAGTTCTTC.

This clonotype was observed a handful of times. The genes are TRBV6-1 and TRBJ2-7; D unclear. The V end lost 6 bases, the J end lost 0 bases, and 9 bases lay between the germline ends. Germline assignment: CDR1 MNHNS and CDR2 SASEGT. CDR3 length: 13 amino acids. CDR3 DNA: TGTGCCAGCAGCATCCTGGTCTCCTACGAGCAGTACTTC. Translated: CASSILVSYEQYF.

V gene TRBV6-1 combines with J gene TRBJ2-5; TRBD2 aligns across 9 bases. V was pared by 4 bases and J by 5 bases, with 2 bases of the junction left unmatched. The CDR3 consists of 13 residues. Germline CDR1 reads MNHNS; CDR2 reads SASEGT. Here the CDR3 DNA reads TGTGCCAGCAGTGTTCTAGCGGGGGAGACCCAGTACTTC. Protein sequence: CASSVLAGETQYF.

The chain links TRBV5-1 to TRBJ2-3, with 8 bases fitting TRBD2. The CDR3 extends over 13 amino acids. The V and J ends lost 0 bases and 8 bases, in that order; junction bases with no gene match: 2. Germline V gene data show CDR1 as SGHRS and CDR2 as YFSETQ. The chain's CDR3 is CASSLAGRGTQYF. CDR3 DNA: TGCGCCAGCAGCTTGGCCGGGAGGGGTACGCAGTATTTT.

This chain links TRBV4-1 with TRBJ2-5; D is unclear. The CDR3 length is 15 residues. The germline gives CDR1 MGHRA, CDR2 YSYEKL. Trimming left V 1 base short and J 3 bases short, with 12 bases between. The CDR3 here is CASSQGRATEETQYF. The CDR3, as DNA: TGCGCCAGCAGCCAAGGACGGGCGACGGAAGAGACCCAGTACTTC.

This clonotype was found many times. This chain connects TRBV7-9 to TRBJ1-1; 9 bases are a match to TRBD1. CDR3 length: 14 residues. Germline V gene sequence: CDR1 SEHNR, CDR2 FQNEAQ (reference sequence). Trimming removed 6 bases from V and 5 bases from J; junction bases left unmatched: 7. The CDR3 loop is CASSLQGAGTEAFF. The CDR3, as DNA: TGTGCCAGCAGTCTACAGGGGGCGGGAACTGAAGCTTTCTTT.

The rearrangement joins TRBV5-4 to TRBJ2-3; D might be TRBD2 (6 bases). CDR1 SGHNT and CDR2 YYREEE come from the germline V gene (reference sequence). The CDR3 spans 15 residues. The V end was cut by 1 base, the J end by 4 bases, with 13 bases between. In DNA, the CDR3 is TGTGCCAGCAGCTTGCAGGTCGGGGGAGCAGATACGCAGTATTTT. It encodes CASSLQVGGADTQYF.

In its sample, this clonotype was seen many times. This chain joins TRBV7-6 and TRBJ2-4; possible D gene TRBD1, 5 bases. Germline V gene lookup returns CDR1 SGHVS and CDR2 FNYEAQ. V gave up 5 bases and J gave up 3 bases, with 14 bases separating them. This CDR3 has 15 amino acids. The CDR3 region has the DNA TGTGCCAGCAGCCCCCTGGAAGGGGTCAAAAACATTCAGTACTTC. As protein: CASSPLEGVKNIQYF.

In this sample, this clonotype turned up a few times. The chain couples TRBV7-3 to TRBJ2-5; 12 bases align to TRBD1. Germline V lookup: CDR1 SGHTA, CDR2 FQGTGA. With 0 bases clipped from V and 4 bases from J, the junction kept 3 bases outside the gene matches. The CDR3 contains 16 residues. CDR3 region: CASSLTGQGAGETQYF. The CDR3 nucleotides read TGTGCCAGCAGCTTAACGGGACAGGGGGCTGGAGAGACCCAGTACTTC. Full variable domain (rest looked up from reference TRBV7-3 and TRBJ2-5): GAGVSQTPSNKVTEKGKYVELRCDPISGHTALYWYRQSLGQGPEFLIYFQGTGAADDSGLPNDRFFAVRPEGSVSTLKIQRTERGDSAVYLCASSLTGQGAGETQYFGPGTRLLVL.

V is TRBV20-1 and J is TRBJ2-1; 9 bases line up with TRBD2. Per the germline V gene, CDR1 is DFQATT and CDR2 is SNEGSKA (reference sequence). V trimming: 3 bases; J trimming: 4 bases; junction bases outside the gene matches: 7. The CDR3 sequence is 15 residues long. CDR3: CSARTASGGYNEQFF. The CDR3 nucleotides are TGCAGTGCTAGGACCGCGAGCGGGGGGTACAATGAGCAGTTCTTC.

In its sample, this clonotype was seen a few times. V gene TRBV27 combines with J gene TRBJ2-5; 10 nucleotides agree with TRBD1. The ends lost 5 bases at V and 1 base at J; junction bases unmatched: 4. Per the germline V gene, CDR1 is MNHEY and CDR2 is SMNVEV (reference sequence). This CDR3 has 15 residues. CDR3 nucleotide sequence: TGTGCCAGCAGTAGGGACAGGGGAGCCCAAGAGACCCAGTACTTC. Translated: CASSRDRGAQETQYF.

There are a few counts of this clonotype. V is TRBV27 and J is TRBJ2-1, with a tentative D call TRBD1 (5 bases). The CDR3 is 12 amino acids. CDR1 and CDR2 from the germline V gene are MNHEY and SMNVEV (reference sequence). V gave up 6 bases and J gave up 12 bases, with 15 bases separating them. The CDR3 nucleotides read TGTGCCAGCAGGAATGCAGGGAAGGGGCAGTTCTTC. Translated, it gives CASRNAGKGQFF.

Many counts were recorded for this clonotype. The J gene is TRBJ2-1, the V gene TRBV27, with 10 bases matching TRBD2. This CDR3 spans 13 amino acids. The germline gives CDR1 MNHEY, CDR2 SMNVEV (reference sequence). Trimming cost V 5 bases and J 7 bases; bases outside gene matches: 2. The CDR3 DNA reads as TGTGCCAGCAGTACGGGACTAGCGAATGAGCAGTTCTTC. It yields the protein CASSTGLANEQFF.

The chain combines TRBV20-1 with TRBJ2-5; D is perhaps TRBD2 (6 bases). This CDR3 is 15 amino acids long. V dropped 3 bases and J dropped 5 bases, with 19 bases sitting between them. Germline-derived CDR1 and CDR2 are DFQATT and SNEGSKA (reference sequence). The DNA for the CDR3 is TGCAGTGCTAGTAGGACGGGCGGGGTTGTGGAGACCCAGTACTTC. It specifies CSASRTGGVVETQYF.

The chain employs TRBV5-1 and TRBJ2-5; D gene ambiguous. The CDR3 sequence is 13 residues long. From germline, CDR1 is SGHRS and CDR2 YFSETQ. V was clipped by 6 bases and J by 1 base, with 10 bases between them. The CDR3 DNA reads TGCGCCAGCAAGGCGACGTTCCAAGAGACCCAGTACTTC. Translated: CASKATFQETQYF.

In this sample, this clonotype turned up many times. The chain has TRBV29-1 and TRBJ2-3; D is possibly TRBD1 or TRBD2 (6 bases each). This CDR3 has 12 amino acids. V was clipped by 8 bases and J by 6 bases, with 15 bases between them. CDR1 and CDR2 from the germline V gene are SQVTM and ANQGSEA. The CDR3 reads CSLRGVRDTQYF. Written as DNA, the CDR3 is TGCAGCCTTAGGGGGGTGAGGGATACGCAGTATTTT.

The rearrangement links TRBV4-1 to TRBJ2-5, with D perhaps TRBD1 or TRBD2 (5 bases each). Trimming took 2 bases from V and 5 from J, leaving 21 bases between them. This CDR3 spans 17 amino acids. Germline CDR1 and CDR2: MGHRA and YSYEKL. The CDR3 nucleotides are TGCGCCAGCAGCCAATTTCCAGCCGGGACGTCGTTCGAGACCCAGTACTTC. Protein product: CASSQFPAGTSFETQYF.

This clonotype was picked up a small number of times. The J gene is TRBJ1-5, the V gene TRBV7-8; TRBD1 might be the D (6 bases). The V and J ends lost 1 base and 6 bases respectively, with 13 bases between them. Germline CDR1 is SGHVS and CDR2 is FQNEAQ. CDR3 length: 15 residues. The CDR3 spells CASSLVLGGTQPQHF. Written as DNA, the CDR3 is TGTGCCAGCAGCTTAGTACTAGGGGGGACTCAGCCCCAGCATTTT.

CDR3 DNA: TGTGCCAGCAGCTTAGTGGCCAACGGGGAGCTGTTTTTT. It codes for CASSLVANGELFF. The J gene is TRBJ2-2, the V gene TRBV13, with unresolved D. Germline V gene lookup returns CDR1 PRHDT and CDR2 FYEKMQ (reference sequence). This CDR3 is built from 13 residues. Trimming stripped 1 base from V and 7 bases from J, with 7 bases between. Full variable domain (outside the CDR3, taken from reference TRBV13 and TRBJ2-2): AAGVIQSPRHLIKEKRETATLKCYPIPRHDTVYWYQQGPGQDPQFLISFYEKMQSDKGSIPDRFSAQQFSDYHSELNMSSLELGDSALYFCASSLVANGELFFGEGSRLTVL.

This clonotype occurred a few times. The V gene is TRBV11-2, the J gene TRBJ2-2; D remains unclear. This CDR3 has 17 residues. Between the trimmed V and J ends, which lost 5 bases and 0 bases, there was a span of 16 bases. From germline, CDR1 is SGHAT and CDR2 FQNNGV. The CDR3 nucleotides are TGTGCCAGCAGCCCCGAGGCCGGAGCTTCGAACACCGGGGAGCTGTTTTTT. The encoded protein is CASSPEAGASNTGELFF.